This entry lists 25 T cell receptor beta chains sequenced from one sample in a study. Treg sorting used a CD4+CD25+CD127-/low gate. TCRdb reprocessed the 5' RACE reads with MiXCR, giving one entry per CDR3 protein. The sample has some 10,000 distinct CDR3 sequences, roughly 17% seen once. Sequencing used Tregs sorted from a lymph node. Source of these receptors: a female donor with breast cancer.

This clonotype is labeled medium-sized (0.01 to 0.1%). This rearrangement joins TRBV7-3 to TRBJ2-2; D not certain. The V gene lost 1 base and the J gene lost 8 bases, with 5 bases spanning the gap. This CDR3 comprises 12 residues. The V gene's germline CDR1 is SGHTA and CDR2 FQGTGA. Written as DNA, the CDR3 is TGTGCCAGCAGCTTAATTCGGGGGGAGCTGTTTTTT. Amino acids: CASSLIRGELFF.

The chain combines TRBV4-1 with TRBJ2-2; D possibly matches TRBD1 or TRBD2 (5 bases each). CDR3 size: 17 residues. Trimming cost V 4 bases and J 10 bases, with 25 bases left between them. CDR1 and CDR2 from the germline V gene are MGHRA and YSYEKL. The CDR3 region has the DNA TGCGCCAGCAGCCCGAGTCGGTGGGAGAGGGGAACCAAGGAGCTGTTTTTT. Its translation is CASSPSRWERGTKELFF.

This clonotype has a count of ten or more. CDR3 loop: CASSQWDRFGNTIYF. CDR3 in DNA: TGTGCCAGCAGCCAGTGGGACAGATTTGGAAACACCATATATTTT. The genes are TRBV7-8 and TRBJ1-3; 7 nucleotides match TRBD1. Germline V CDR1 and CDR2: SGHVS, FQNEAQ. The V and J ends lost 5 bases and 3 bases, in that order; junction bases with no gene match: 7. The CDR3 loop spans 15 amino acids.

This rearrangement joins TRBV3-1 to TRBJ2-1; the D gene is possibly TRBD1 (6 bases). Germline V CDR1 and CDR2: LGHDT, YNNKEL (reference sequence). The germline V and J ends were trimmed by 3 bases and 8 bases, with 11 bases remaining between them. The CDR3 runs 13 residues. Here the CDR3 reads CASSQLGAHEQFF. CDR3 DNA sequence: TGTGCCAGCAGCCAGTTGGGGGCTCATGAGCAGTTCTTC.

There are many counts of this clonotype. The chain is built from TRBV12-3 or TRBV12-4 and TRBJ2-5, with 7 bases identical to TRBD1. The ends lost 3 bases at V and 5 bases at J; junction bases unmatched: 3. The CDR3 has 13 residues. The CDR3 DNA follows: TGTGCCAGCAGTTTGGACAGGAGGGAGACCCAGTACTTC. Protein product: CASSLDRRETQYF.

This clonotype has at least ten counts. The chain couples TRBV3-1 to TRBJ1-5; D gene unclear. This CDR3 comprises 13 residues. CDR1 is LGHDT, CDR2 YNNKEL, per germline (reference sequence). V lost 0 bases and J lost 5, with 5 bases in between. For the CDR3, the DNA is TGTGCCAGCAGCCAAGATCTTGATCAGCCCCAGCATTTT. Its translation is CASSQDLDQPQHF.

The rearrangement uses TRBV6-1 and TRBJ1-1; possible D gene TRBD1, 6 bases. Germline CDR1 is MNHNS and CDR2 is SASEGT. This CDR3 comprises 13 residues. V was trimmed by 7 bases and J by 0 bases, leaving 9 bases between them. CDR3 DNA: TGTGCCAGCAATAGGGGGGTGAACACTGAAGCTTTCTTT. Protein: CASNRGVNTEAFF.

This clonotype was seen many times. The J gene is TRBJ1-4, the V gene TRBV18; no definite D call. The CDR3 is 14 amino acids. CDR1 is KGHSH and CDR2 is LQKENI in the germline V gene. V lost 6 bases and J 5 bases, leaving 13 bases between the germline ends. The CDR3 DNA reads TGTGCCAGCTCCCCCGGGATAAGCAATGAAAAACTGTTTTTT. Translation: CASSPGISNEKLFF. Combining the CDR3 with reference TRBV18 and TRBJ1-4 gives the whole variable domain NAGVMQNPRHLVRRRGQEARLRCSPMKGHSHVYWYRQLPEEGLKFMVYLQKENIIDESGMPKERFSAEFPKEGPSILRIQQVVRGDSAAYFCASSPGISNEKLFFGSGTQLSVL.

This chain links TRBV27 with TRBJ2-4; D tentatively reads TRBD1 or TRBD2 (5 bases each). Germline V CDR1 and CDR2: MNHEY, SMNVEV (reference sequence). With 3 bases removed from V and 10 bases from J, the gap between germline ends came to 13 bases. This CDR3 contains 13 residues. The DNA for the CDR3 is TGTGCCAGCAGTTTGGGGGACGCAAGTATTCAGTACTTC. Translating gives CASSLGDASIQYF.

Many counts were recorded for this clonotype. The CDR3 coding sequence is TGTGCCAGCTCAGCCGACAGGGGGGAAAAACTGTTTTTT. It is translated as CASSADRGEKLFF. The gene calls are TRBV18 and TRBJ1-4; 9 bases map to TRBD1. The germline CDR1 and CDR2 sequences are KGHSH and LQKENI. Trimming removed 5 bases from V and 8 bases from J; junction bases left unmatched: 3. CDR3 size: 13 residues. Full variable domain (outside the CDR3, taken from reference TRBV18 and TRBJ1-4): NAGVMQNPRHLVRRRGQEARLRCSPMKGHSHVYWYRQLPEEGLKFMVYLQKENIIDESGMPKERFSAEFPKEGPSILRIQQVVRGDSAAYFCASSADRGEKLFFGSGTQLSVL.

Notes on this clonotype: A read error may be the cause here, since a much bigger clone is one base away. The chain is built from TRBV10-2 and TRBJ2-2; the D gene is possibly TRBD2 (6 bases). The germline CDR1 and CDR2 sequences are WSHSY and SAAADI. The CDR3 spans 15 residues. Trimming shortened V by 5 bases and J by 4 bases, and 14 bases separated the two germline ends. This CDR3 is CASSPTGRLTGELFF. DNA for the CDR3: TGCGCCAGCAGTCCCACGGGGAGGCTCACCGGGGAGCTGTTTTTT.

Ten or more counts support this clonotype. The chain joins TRBV7-6 to TRBJ2-1; D is possibly TRBD1 or TRBD2 (5 bases each). Germline lookup yields CDR1 SGHVS and CDR2 FNYEAQ. The CDR3 sequence is 11 residues long. The germline V and J ends were trimmed by 5 bases and 10 bases, with 9 bases remaining between them. This chain's CDR3 is CASSSGTEQFF. The CDR3 DNA sequence: TGTGCCAGCAGCAGTGGGACGGAGCAGTTCTTC.

Points on this clonotype: This sequence may be a read error, since a much larger clone differs from it by one base. The CDR3 end shows no conserved phenylalanine or tryptophan, and so a read error is likely. The CDR3 nucleotides are TGTGCCAGCAGAAGACAGGGGGCTGGCAGCGAGCAGTACTCC. It encodes CASRRQGAGSEQYS. The chain recombines TRBV28 with TRBJ2-7; 10 nucleotides match TRBD1. Germline lookup yields CDR1 MDHEN and CDR2 SYDVKM. The CDR3 spans 14 residues. With V trimmed by 6 bases and J by 6 bases, 8 bases remained unmatched.

V is TRBV5-1 and J is TRBJ1-1, with D perhaps TRBD1 (5 bases). Trimming stripped 2 bases from V and 6 bases from J, with 14 bases between. The length of the CDR3 is 14 residues. CDR1 is SGHRS, CDR2 YFSETQ, per germline. The CDR3 region is CASSFGDGDAEAFF. The CDR3 DNA reads TGCGCCAGCAGCTTTGGAGACGGGGACGCTGAAGCTTTCTTT.

Details on this clonotype: The CDR3 ends on some other residue instead of the conserved phenylalanine or tryptophan, so this is likely a read error. The chain carries TRBV27 and TRBJ2-2, with 10 bases matching TRBD2. The CDR3 covers 15 residues. The junction had 6 bases not matched to a gene; V was cut back by 6 bases and J by 5 bases. CDR1 and CDR2 (germline): MNHEY, SMNVEV (reference sequence). The DNA for the CDR3 is TGTGCCAGCAGCATACTAGCGGGGTCGACCGGGGAGCTGTTTTAT. It yields the protein CASSILAGSTGELFY.

By share, this clonotype ranks as medium-sized. The rearrangement links TRBV7-9 to TRBJ2-3; D is perhaps TRBD1 (6 bases). V dropped 5 bases and J dropped 0 bases, with 21 bases sitting between them. CDR3 size: 18 residues. Germline CDR1 reads SEHNR; CDR2 reads FQNEAQ (reference sequence). The CDR3 loop is CASSADRRGGSSTDTQYF. The CDR3 nucleotides are TGTGCCAGCAGCGCTGACAGACGAGGGGGATCTAGCACAGATACGCAGTATTTT.

By share, this clonotype counts as medium-sized. This rearrangement joins TRBV6-5 to TRBJ2-7; D is undetermined. The V end was cut by 2 bases, the J end by 2 bases, with 10 bases between. Germline V gene lookup returns CDR1 MNHEY and CDR2 SVGAGI. This CDR3 comprises 14 residues. CDR3 residues: CASSYLGTPYEQYF. CDR3 sequence (DNA): TGTGCCAGCAGTTACCTGGGTACCCCCTACGAGCAGTACTTC.

Notes on this clonotype: The CDR3 carries no conserved terminal phenylalanine or tryptophan, so it likely arises from a read error. The CDR3 protein is CASSHRTVSSNEQYL. CDR3 DNA: TGTGCCAGCAGCCATCGGACGGTTAGCTCCAACGAGCAGTACCTC. This chain uses TRBV7-9 with TRBJ2-7; D unresolved. The germline V gene has CDR1 SEHNR and CDR2 FQNEAQ (reference sequence). The CDR3 has 15 amino acids.

This clonotype was detected ten times or more. The V and J genes are TRBV6-6 and TRBJ2-5, with D perhaps TRBD1 (6 bases). Germline lookup yields CDR1 MNHNY and CDR2 SVGAGI (reference sequence). The length of the CDR3 is 15 residues. V lost 6 bases, J lost 4 bases, and 18 bases lay in between. For the CDR3, the DNA is TGTGCCAGCAGGCCTTTATCGAGGGGGTCAGAGACCCAGTACTTC. This encodes CASRPLSRGSETQYF.

This clonotype has a count of ten or more. This chain links TRBV12-3 or TRBV12-4 with TRBJ2-5; D is unclear. This CDR3 comprises 16 residues. Trimming removed 4 bases from V and 5 bases from J, with 20 bases in between. Here the CDR3 DNA reads TGTGCCAGCAGTTCCCTCGGACGGACCTGGGCGGAGACCCAGTACTTC. Amino acid sequence: CASSSLGRTWAETQYF.

This clonotype is labeled as medium-sized. The gene calls are TRBV7-9 and TRBJ1-1, with D perhaps matching TRBD1 (5 bases). V lost 3 bases, J lost 5 bases, and 16 bases lay in between. Germline CDR1 SEHNR, CDR2 FQNEAQ (reference sequence). This CDR3 contains 15 residues. CDR3 in DNA: TGTGCCAGCAGCTTGATTTTAACGGGGGGGACTGAAGCTTTCTTT. Its protein is CASSLILTGGTEAFF.

This clonotype was recorded at least ten times. The chain joins TRBV27 to TRBJ2-5; perhaps TRBD2 as D (6 bases). V was clipped by 5 bases and J by 5 bases, with 15 bases between them. The CDR3 length is 14 residues. The V gene's germline CDR1 is MNHEY and CDR2 SMNVEV (reference sequence). The CDR3 DNA sequence: TGTGCCAGCAGTCTACGCGGGGCATTGGAGACCCAGTACTTC. This translates into CASSLRGALETQYF.

Ten or more counts support this clonotype. The DNA for the CDR3 is TGTGCCAGCAGCCCTAGGGGGCAAGTGGGGGAGCAGTTCTTC. This translates into CASSPRGQVGEQFF. The V gene is TRBV7-9, the J gene TRBJ2-1, with 7 bases fitting TRBD1. The junction had 11 bases not matched to a gene; V was cut back by 5 bases and J by 10 bases. The CDR3 totals 14 residues. The V gene's germline CDR1 is SEHNR and CDR2 FQNEAQ (reference sequence).

This clonotype was recorded a few times. A single base separates this from a much larger clone, so it may be a read error. V usage is TRBV7-8 and J usage is TRBJ2-3; D is possibly TRBD2 (6 bases). The length of the CDR3 is 14 residues. Germline CDR1 SGHVS, CDR2 FQNEAQ. V was shortened by 5 bases and J by 6 bases, with 15 bases between the two germline ends. The CDR3 sequence is CASSGRLVWDTQYF. CDR3 DNA: TGTGCCAGCAGCGGCCGACTAGTTTGGGATACGCAGTATTTT.

This clonotype showed up many times. V usage is TRBV13 and J usage is TRBJ2-5; D not certain. V lost 5 bases, J lost 7 bases, and 11 bases lay in between. Germline CDR1 is PRHDT and CDR2 is FYEKMQ (reference sequence). The CDR3 is 12 residues long. The CDR3 bases are TGTGCCAGCAGCCCCCCGGTTGGGACCCAGTACTTC. It encodes CASSPPVGTQYF.